Listed below are T cell receptor beta chains from one sample, sequenced in a study of cytomegalovirus exposure and HLA in healthy donors. Repertoires were generated with immunoSEQ multiplex PCR, while TCRdb's copy carries only in-frame clones and drops some. The table records 150,000 to 200,000 clones, 73% of them present only once. Material for sequencing was PBMCs. The receptors originated from a woman under 30 in good health and CMV-seropositive. The CDR3 runs from the conserved cysteine through the conserved F or W. A D gene is named only where the DNA matches it firmly. Not all rows give a size; the values are once, few, many and, for expanded clones, a class.

CDR3nt: TGTGCCAGCAGGTCCACAGGGTTCCAGCAGCCCCAGCATTTT
CDR3aa: CASRSTGFQQPQHF
j_gene: TRBJ1-5
v_gene: TRBV6-5
abundance: once
d_gene: -

CDR3nt: TGCGCCAGCAGCCAGGGCCTTGACTACGAGCAGTACTTC
CDR3aa: CASSQGLDYEQYF
j_gene: TRBJ2-7
v_gene: TRBV4-3
abundance: few
d_gene: -

CDR3nt: TGTGCCAGCTCGCTCGATCCGGGGGGCTCAGAAGCTTTCTTT
CDR3aa: CASSLDPGGSEAFF
j_gene: TRBJ1-1
v_gene: TRBV18
abundance: few
d_gene: -

CDR3nt: TGTGCCAGCAGCGTAGAGACAGCCCAAGAGACCCAGTACTTC
CDR3aa: CASSVETAQETQYF
j_gene: TRBJ2-5
v_gene: TRBV9
abundance: few
d_gene: -

CDR3nt: TGCGCCAGCAGCCAGACATCGCGGGGGGGCAATGAAAAACTGTTTTTT
CDR3aa: CASSQTSRGGNEKLFF
j_gene: TRBJ1-4
v_gene: TRBV4-3
abundance: -
d_gene: -

CDR3nt: TGTGCCAGCAGCTCGGTGGGGGCCCTTCTTGGTGAGCAGTTCTTC
CDR3aa: CASSSVGALLGEQFF
j_gene: TRBJ2-1
v_gene: TRBV7-9
abundance: once
d_gene: -

CDR3nt: TGTGCCAGCAGTTACTCGAGGCAGGGGGCGTCCCACGAGCAGTACTTC
CDR3aa: CASSYSRQGASHEQYF
j_gene: TRBJ2-7
v_gene: TRBV6-5
abundance: -
d_gene: TRBD1

CDR3nt: TGTGCCAGCACCCCAGAGGGGGGGACTGAAGCTTTCTTT
CDR3aa: CASTPEGGTEAFF
j_gene: TRBJ1-1
v_gene: TRBV11-1
abundance: -
d_gene: -

CDR3nt: TGTGCCACCAGCAGAGATAGAGGGGGGGCCGCAGAGACCCAGTACTTC
CDR3aa: CATSRDRGGAAETQYF
j_gene: TRBJ2-5
v_gene: TRBV15
abundance: -
d_gene: -

CDR3nt: TGCGCCAGCAGCCACGGTTTAGCGGGAGACAATGAGCAGTTCTTC
CDR3aa: CASSHGLAGDNEQFF
j_gene: TRBJ2-1
v_gene: TRBV4-1
abundance: -
d_gene: TRBD2

CDR3nt: TGTGCCAGCAGCTTAGGCAGGGAAGGCACTGAAGCTTTCTTT
CDR3aa: CASSLGREGTEAFF
j_gene: TRBJ1-1
v_gene: TRBV7-2
abundance: few
d_gene: -